This TCR beta chain was identified in a study of CD8 T cells in Susac syndrome (dated by TCRdb to between 2017 and 2020). With regard to the full study: The study used repertoire sequencing to test whether antigen drove CD8+ T cell activation and differentiation in Susac syndrome. The clonality of the CD8+ T cell repertoire was compared across approximately 11 healthy donors, around 14 Susac syndrome patients and around 15 multiple sclerosis patients. Beyond this particular receptor, the publication reports: The number of individuals in the TCR sequencing and HLA analysis was acknowledged as relatively small.

RNA was extracted using the RNeasy kit, and about 0.45 to 1 microgram was reverse transcribed with random hexamers. The immunoSEQ multiplex PCR assay, covering 54 Vbeta and 13 Jbeta segments, was used to amplify TCR beta CDR3 regions. PCR amplification bias was corrected by using a synthetic template baseline for primer optimization and computational correction. In the authors' own workflow: Reads were annotated to V, D and J genes per IMGT and analyzed with immunoSEQ Analyzer, keeping only productive sequences. Clonality was computed as one minus Shannon entropy normalized by log2 of the number of productive unique sequences. For each patient and control, public and private clones were evaluated within the 100 most prevalent clones. Susac-specific clones were defined as absent from healthy and MS cohorts, over a thousand published viral clones and other ImmuneACCESS disease sequences. The public reads were reprocessed in TCRdb via fastp at Q25 and MiXCR, keeping in-frame beta chains. Identical CDR3 proteins give one entry, which carries the most common genes and DNA. TCRdb assigned the V and J calls; the authors' analysis was not used. The sample table records about 100,000 distinct CDR3 sequences; about 93% of these occur just once. Together, the top ten hold less than 0.35% of the sample.

CDR1 and CDR2, per the germline V gene, are SNHLY and FYNNEI. A distance of 1 base separates the germline ends of V and J, which lose 2 bases and 0 bases respectively. CDR3 length: 12 amino acids, cysteine to phenylalanine. The entry retains the CDR3 DNA only, 36 bases that are in frame from base 1. Concerning this clonotype: The antigen it recognizes is unknown. One base away there is no much larger clone; base qualities are not given.

Peripheral blood CD8+ and CD4+ T cells from healthy donors, Susac syndrome patients and multiple sclerosis patients were profiled using high-throughput TCR beta sequencing. Healthy donors were age- and sex-matched controls. Bulk CD8+ and CD4+ T cells were purified magnetically by negative isolation, whereas CD8+ TEMRA cells were enriched by FACS. Blood was collected in EDTA tubes and processed within 24 hours, with PBMCs isolated through density gradient centrifugation. PBMCs intended for TCR sequencing were cryopreserved in liquid nitrogen and were subsequently thawed in a 37 degrees C water bath. A purity of at least 90% was achieved for sorted or isolated CD4+, CD8+ and CD8+ TEMRA cells.

The receptor was isolated from a human donor in good health. The V gene is TRBV2 and the J gene is TRBJ1-1; there is no confident call for the D gene. Sample: CD8+ T cells from PBMCs. The nucleotides read TGTGCCAGCAGTGAACTGAACACTGAAGCTTTCTTT. Its amino acids are CASSELNTEAFF.